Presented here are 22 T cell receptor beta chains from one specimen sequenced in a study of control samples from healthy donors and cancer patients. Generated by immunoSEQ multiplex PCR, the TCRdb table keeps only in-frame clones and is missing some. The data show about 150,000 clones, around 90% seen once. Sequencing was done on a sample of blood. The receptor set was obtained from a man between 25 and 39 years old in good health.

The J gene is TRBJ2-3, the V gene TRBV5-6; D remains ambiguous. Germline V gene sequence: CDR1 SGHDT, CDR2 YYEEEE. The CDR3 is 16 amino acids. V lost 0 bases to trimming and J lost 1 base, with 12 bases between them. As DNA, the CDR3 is TGTGCCAGCAGCTTGGCCAAGGGAACCGGCACAGATACGCAGTATTTT. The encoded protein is CASSLAKGTGTDTQYF.

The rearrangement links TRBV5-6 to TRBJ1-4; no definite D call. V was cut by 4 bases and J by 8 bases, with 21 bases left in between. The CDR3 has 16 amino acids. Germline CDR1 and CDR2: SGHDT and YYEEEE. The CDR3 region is CASSPTETRGGEKLFF. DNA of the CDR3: TGTGCCAGCAGCCCCACCGAGACCCGGGGAGGAGAAAAACTGTTTTTT.

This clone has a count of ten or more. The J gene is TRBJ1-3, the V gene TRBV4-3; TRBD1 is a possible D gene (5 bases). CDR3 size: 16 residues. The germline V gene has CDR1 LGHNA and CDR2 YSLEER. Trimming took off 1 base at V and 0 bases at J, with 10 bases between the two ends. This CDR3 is CASSQAGLSSGNTIYF. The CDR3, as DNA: TGCGCCAGCAGCCAAGCGGGACTGAGCTCTGGAAACACCATATATTTT.

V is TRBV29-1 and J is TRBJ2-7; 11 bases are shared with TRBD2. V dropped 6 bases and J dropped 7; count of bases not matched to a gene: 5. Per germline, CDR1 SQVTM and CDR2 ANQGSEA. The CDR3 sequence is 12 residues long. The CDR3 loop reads CSVGTSGREQYF. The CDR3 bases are TGCAGCGTCGGGACTAGCGGCCGTGAGCAGTACTTC.

The CDR3 sequence is CASSRGTGLQETQYF. The CDR3 region has the DNA TGTGCCAGCTCACGGGGGACAGGCCTCCAAGAGACCCAGTACTTC. The V gene is TRBV18, the J gene TRBJ2-5, with 8 bases aligning to TRBD1. Per the germline V gene, CDR1 is KGHSH and CDR2 is LQKENI. V lost 4 bases to trimming and J lost 1 base; unmatched junction nucleotides: 5. The CDR3 extends over 15 amino acids.

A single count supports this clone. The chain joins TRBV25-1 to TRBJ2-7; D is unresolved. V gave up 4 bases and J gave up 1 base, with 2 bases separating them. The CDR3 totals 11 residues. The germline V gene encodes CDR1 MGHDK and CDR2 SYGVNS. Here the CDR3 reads CASSASYEQYF. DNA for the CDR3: TGTGCCAGCAGTGCGTCCTACGAGCAGTACTTC.

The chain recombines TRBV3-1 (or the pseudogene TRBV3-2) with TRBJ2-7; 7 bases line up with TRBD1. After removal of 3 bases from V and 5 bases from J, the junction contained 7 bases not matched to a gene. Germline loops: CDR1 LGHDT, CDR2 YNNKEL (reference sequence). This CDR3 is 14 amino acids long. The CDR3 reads CASSHRQGVHEQYF. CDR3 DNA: TGTGCCAGCAGCCATAGGCAGGGGGTCCACGAGCAGTACTTC.

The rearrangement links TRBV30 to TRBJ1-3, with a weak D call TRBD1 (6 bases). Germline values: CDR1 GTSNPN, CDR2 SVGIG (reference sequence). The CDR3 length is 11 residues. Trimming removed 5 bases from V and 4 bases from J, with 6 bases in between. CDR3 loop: CAWGTGNTIYF. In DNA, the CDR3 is TGTGCCTGGGGGACAGGAAACACCATATATTTT.

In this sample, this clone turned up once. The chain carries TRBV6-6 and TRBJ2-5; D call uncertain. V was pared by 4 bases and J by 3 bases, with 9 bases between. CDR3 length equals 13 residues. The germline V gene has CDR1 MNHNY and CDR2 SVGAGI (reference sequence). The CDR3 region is CASSFGEEETQYF. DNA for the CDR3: TGTGCCAGCAGTTTTGGGGAAGAAGAGACCCAGTACTTC.

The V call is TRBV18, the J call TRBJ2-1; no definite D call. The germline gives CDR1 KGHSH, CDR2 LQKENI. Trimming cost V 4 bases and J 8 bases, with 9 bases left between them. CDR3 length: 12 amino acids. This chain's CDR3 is CASSRSRDEQFF. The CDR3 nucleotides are TGTGCCAGCTCACGAAGTCGCGATGAGCAGTTCTTC. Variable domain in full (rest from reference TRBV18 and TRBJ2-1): NAGVMQNPRHLVRRRGQEARLRCSPMKGHSHVYWYRQLPEEGLKFMVYLQKENIIDESGMPKERFSAEFPKEGPSILRIQQVVRGDSAAYFCASSRSRDEQFFGPGTRLTVL.

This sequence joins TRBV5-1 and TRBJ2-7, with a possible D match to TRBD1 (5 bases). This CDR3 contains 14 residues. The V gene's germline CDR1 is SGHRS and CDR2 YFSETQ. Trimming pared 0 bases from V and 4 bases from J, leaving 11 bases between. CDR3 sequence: CASSLVQGYYEQYF. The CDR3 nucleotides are TGCGCCAGCAGCTTGGTGCAGGGATATTACGAGCAGTACTTC.

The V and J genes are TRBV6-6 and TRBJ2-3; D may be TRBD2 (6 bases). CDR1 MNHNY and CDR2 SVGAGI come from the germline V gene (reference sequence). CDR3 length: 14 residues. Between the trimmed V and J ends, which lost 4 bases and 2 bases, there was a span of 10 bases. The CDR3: CASSSQGLTDTQYF. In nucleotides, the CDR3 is TGTGCCAGCAGTTCGCAGGGACTCACAGATACGCAGTATTTT.

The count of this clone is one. CDR3 sequence reads: CASSLSPGSSYNEQFF. For the CDR3, the DNA is TGTGCCAGTAGTCTAAGTCCAGGGAGCTCCTACAATGAGCAGTTCTTC. The J gene is TRBJ2-1, the V gene TRBV19; D possibly matches TRBD1 or TRBD2 (5 bases each). V was clipped by 5 bases and J by 0 bases, with 14 bases between them. Germline-derived CDR1 and CDR2 are LNHDA and SQIVND (reference sequence). The CDR3 has 16 residues.

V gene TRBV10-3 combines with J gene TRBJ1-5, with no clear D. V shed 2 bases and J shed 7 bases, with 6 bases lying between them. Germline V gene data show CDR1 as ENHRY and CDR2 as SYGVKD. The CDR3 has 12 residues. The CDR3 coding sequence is TGTGCCATCAGTGAGATTGGACAGCCCCAGCATTTT. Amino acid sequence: CAISEIGQPQHF.

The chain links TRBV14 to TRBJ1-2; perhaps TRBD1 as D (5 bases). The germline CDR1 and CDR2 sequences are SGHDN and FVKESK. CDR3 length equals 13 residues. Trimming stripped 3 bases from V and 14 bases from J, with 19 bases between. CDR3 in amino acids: CASSQELGTGLTF. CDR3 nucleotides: TGTGCCAGCAGCCAGGAACTGGGGACTGGGTTGACCTTC.

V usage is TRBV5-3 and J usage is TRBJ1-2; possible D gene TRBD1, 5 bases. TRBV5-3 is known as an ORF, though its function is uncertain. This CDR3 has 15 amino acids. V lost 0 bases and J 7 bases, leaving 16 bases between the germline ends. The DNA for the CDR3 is TGTGCCAGAAGCTTGGCCCTGGGGAGAGGGGCTGGCTACACCTTC. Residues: CARSLALGRGAGYTF.

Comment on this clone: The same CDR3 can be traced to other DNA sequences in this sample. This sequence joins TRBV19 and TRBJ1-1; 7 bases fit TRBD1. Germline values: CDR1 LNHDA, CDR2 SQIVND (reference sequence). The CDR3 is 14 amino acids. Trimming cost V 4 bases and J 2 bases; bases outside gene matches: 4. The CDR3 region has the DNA TGTGCCAGTAGTACTCGACAGGGCAACACTGAAGCTTTCTTT. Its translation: CASSTRQGNTEAFF.

The CDR3 spells CASSSGLVPNEQYF. The CDR3, as DNA: TGTGCCAGCAGCTCGGGACTCGTCCCTAACGAGCAGTACTTC. The chain uses TRBV5-6 and TRBJ2-7; TRBD2 is a possible D gene (6 bases). Germline CDR1 SGHDT, CDR2 YYEEEE. This CDR3 comprises 14 residues. V dropped 3 bases and J dropped 5 bases, with 15 bases sitting between them.

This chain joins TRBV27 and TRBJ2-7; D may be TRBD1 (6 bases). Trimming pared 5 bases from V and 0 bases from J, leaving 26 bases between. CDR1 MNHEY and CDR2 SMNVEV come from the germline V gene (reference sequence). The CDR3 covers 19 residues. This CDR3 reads CASSKQNLDRDILSYEQYF. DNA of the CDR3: TGTGCCAGCAGTAAACAGAACCTTGACCGGGACATACTCTCCTACGAGCAGTACTTC.

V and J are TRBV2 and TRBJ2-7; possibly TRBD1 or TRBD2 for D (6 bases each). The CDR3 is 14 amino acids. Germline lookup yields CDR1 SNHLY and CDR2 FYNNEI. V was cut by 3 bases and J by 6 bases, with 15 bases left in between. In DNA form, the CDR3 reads TGTGCCAGCAGTGATAGAAGGGGGGTTGGCGAGCAGTACTTC. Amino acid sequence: CASSDRRGVGEQYF. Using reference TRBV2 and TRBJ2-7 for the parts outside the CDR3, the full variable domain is EPEVTQTPSHQVTQMGQEVILRCVPISNHLYFYWYRQILGQKVEFLVSFYNNEISEKSEIFDDQFSVERPDGSNFTLKIRSTKLEDSAMYFCASSDRRGVGEQYFGPGTRLTVT.

CDR3 coding DNA: TGTGCCAGCAGCCTCCAAAGGACTGAAGCTTTCTTT. Its translation: CASSLQRTEAFF. This chain links TRBV5-5 with TRBJ1-1; no firm D call. Per germline, CDR1 SGHKS and CDR2 YYEKEE (reference sequence). CDR3 length: 12 residues. Trimming removed 4 bases at V and 5 bases at J, with 9 bases between.

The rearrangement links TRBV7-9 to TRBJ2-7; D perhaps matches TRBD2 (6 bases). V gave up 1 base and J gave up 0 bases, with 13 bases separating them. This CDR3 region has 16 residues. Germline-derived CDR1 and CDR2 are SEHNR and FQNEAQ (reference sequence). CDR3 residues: CASSLVGGTLSYEQYF. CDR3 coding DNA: TGTGCCAGCAGCTTAGTCGGCGGGACTCTCTCCTACGAGCAGTACTTC.